This T cell receptor (beta chain) was obtained from a study of cytomegalovirus exposure and HLA in healthy donors. The CDR3 spans 13 residues. CDR1 is SGHRS and CDR2 is YFSETQ in the germline V gene. V lost 4 bases and J 4 bases, leaving 11 bases between the germline ends. PCR involved 60 Vbeta and 13 Jbeta primers. Some clones are missing from TCRdb's copy, which holds only in-frame ones; the method was immunoSEQ multiplex PCR. The sample lists tens of thousands of clones; approximately 63% were seen once. The sequence was obtained from a woman in her 30s in good health and CMV-seronegative. The chain uses TRBV5-1 and TRBJ1-1, with a tentative D call TRBD1 (6 bases). Specimen: PBMCs. CDR3 in amino acids: CASSTTGFTEAFF. The CDR3 DNA is TGCGCCAGCAGCACAACAGGGTTCACTGAAGCTTTCTTT.